The entry below describes one TCR beta chain. Its specificity is unknown. The entry originates in a study of shared clonotypes between healthy human individuals. Findings and limits, study-wide: Clonotypes which were not shared had lower generation probabilities than clonotypes that all four donors shared.

Assay used: immunoSEQ multiplex PCR; TCRdb lists only in-frame clones, some missing. The table lists some 1.5 million clones, roughly 95% of them singletons, with roughly 1.2% in the top ten. The sample was naive CD4+ T cells sorted from blood. The sample's subset: CD45RA+ positively selected. This TCR derives from a young man in good health.

Here the CDR3 DNA reads TGCGCCAGCTTCGACGCTTGGGGGACGGGACACTACGAGCAGTACTTC. Its translation is CASFDAWGTGHYEQYF. V gene TRBV10-2 combines with J gene TRBJ2-7; a weak D match, TRBD1 (6 bases). V lost 8 bases and J 3 bases, leaving 23 bases between the germline ends. Germline V gene sequence: CDR1 WSHSY, CDR2 SAAADI. The CDR3 is made up of 16 amino acids.